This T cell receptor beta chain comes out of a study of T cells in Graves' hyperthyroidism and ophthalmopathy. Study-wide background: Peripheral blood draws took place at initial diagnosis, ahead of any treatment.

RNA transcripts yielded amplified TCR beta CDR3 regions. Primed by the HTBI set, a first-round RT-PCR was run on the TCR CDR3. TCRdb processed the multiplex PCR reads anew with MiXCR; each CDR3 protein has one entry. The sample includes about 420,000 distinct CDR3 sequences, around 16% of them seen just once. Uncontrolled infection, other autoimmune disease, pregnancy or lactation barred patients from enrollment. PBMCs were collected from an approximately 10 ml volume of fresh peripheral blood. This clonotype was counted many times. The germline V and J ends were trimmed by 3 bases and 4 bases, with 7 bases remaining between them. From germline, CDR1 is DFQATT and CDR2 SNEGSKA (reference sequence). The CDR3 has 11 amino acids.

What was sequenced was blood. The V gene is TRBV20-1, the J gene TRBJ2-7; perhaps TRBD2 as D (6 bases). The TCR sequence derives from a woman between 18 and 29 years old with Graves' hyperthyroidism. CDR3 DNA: TGCAGTGCTAGGGGGGGATACGAGCAGTACTTC. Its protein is CSARGGYEQYF.